This T cell receptor beta chain stems from a study of T-cell memory formation after mild COVID-19. On the study more broadly: TCR clusters were mostly donor specific. Overall study results and limits: Detection of some responders pre-infection suggested pre-existing cross-reactive memory T cells participated. Mainly in CM and EM were contracting CD4+ clones; CD8+ were in EMRA.

The CDR3 runs 17 residues. Germline CDR1 and CDR2: WSHSY and SAAADI. Trimming left V 0 bases short and J 0 bases short, with 12 bases between. cDNA libraries for TCR alpha and TCR beta, carrying sample barcodes and UMIs, came from 5'RACE with constant-segment primers. TCRdb reanalysed the 5' RACE reads using MiXCR and keeps one entry per CDR3 protein. This sample carries under 250,000 distinct CDR3 sequences, over 9.5% of them seen once, and the ten largest clones take 3.5%. This clonotype was observed a handful of times. The antigen is unknown. The sequence derives from a man between 18 and 29 years old who had mild COVID-19 (a few samples of this study predate the infection). Cell type and time point are not known. Sequencing was performed on PBMCs or a T cell subset sorted from them (not recorded which). V usage is TRBV10-2 and J usage is TRBJ1-3; a weak D match, TRBD1 (5 bases). CDR3 sequence reads: CASSESVGDSSGNTIYF. CDR3 DNA sequence: TGCGCCAGCAGTGAGTCGGTGGGGGACTCCTCTGGAAACACCATATATTTT.